Each of the 28 T cell receptor beta chains below was sequenced from the same sample in a study of identical twins. TCRdb reanalysed the 5' RACE reads using MiXCR and keeps one entry per CDR3 protein. The table lists some 1,600,000 distinct CDR3 sequences, around 33% of them singletons. Material for sequencing was cord blood. The receptor set was obtained from a newborn girl in good health.

The chain recombines TRBV15 with TRBJ1-4; no clear D gene. Between the trimmed V and J ends, which lost 0 bases and 5 bases, there was a span of 10 bases. CDR1 LNHNV and CDR2 YYDKDF come from the germline V gene (reference sequence). This CDR3 contains 15 residues. CDR3 sequence reads: CATSRDWYLNEKLFF. DNA for the CDR3: TGTGCCACCAGCAGAGATTGGTACCTAAATGAAAAACTGTTTTTT.

This chain uses TRBV6-6 with TRBJ2-7; 7 bases fit TRBD2. In germline, CDR1 is MNHNY, CDR2 SVGAGI (reference sequence). J lost 3 bases, V lost 7 bases, and 12 bases had no gene match. The CDR3 has 15 amino acids. CDR3 sequence reads: CASTISTGLLYEQYF. CDR3 DNA: TGTGCCAGCACCATATCCACGGGACTACTCTACGAGCAGTACTTC.

The V call is TRBV12-3 or TRBV12-4, the J call TRBJ2-2; D not certain. Between the trimmed V and J ends, which lost 3 bases and 3 bases, there was a span of 11 bases. The CDR3 runs to 15 residues. The CDR3 protein is CASSFYVLYTGELFF. CDR3 in DNA: TGTGCCAGCAGTTTCTACGTCCTTTACACCGGGGAGCTGTTTTTT.

Notes on this clonotype: With a much larger clone just one base away, this may be a read error. The chain joins TRBV9 to TRBJ2-5, with TRBD2 identical over 9 bases. Germline V CDR1 and CDR2: SGDLS, YYNGEE. The CDR3 totals 16 residues. The CDR3 DNA reads TGTGCCAGCGGCGTAGCTCCGATAGCGGGAGTGGAGACCCAGTACTTC. Protein: CASGVAPIAGVETQYF.

Only a few counts were recorded for this clonotype. The chain uses TRBV6-1 and TRBJ2-3, with D uncertain. The CDR3 covers 10 residues. V was pared by 10 bases and J by 2 bases, with 4 bases between. CDR1 is MNHNS and CDR2 is SASEGT in the germline V gene. Written as DNA, the CDR3 is TGTGCCATCAACACAGATACGCAGTATTTT. Its protein is CAINTDTQYF.

CDR3 region: CASSAGKTGSGQPQHF. CDR3 DNA sequence: TGTGCCAGCAGCGCAGGGAAGACAGGGTCGGGACAGCCCCAGCATTTT. The chain couples TRBV7-2 to TRBJ1-5, with TRBD1 identical over 7 bases. This CDR3 has 16 residues. CDR1 is SGHTA, CDR2 FQGNSA, per germline. Germline trimming cut 5 bases from V and 7 bases from J; bases unmatched to any gene: 14.

This clonotype has a handful of counts. This chain uses TRBV10-3 with TRBJ2-7, with D unresolved. This CDR3 spans 17 amino acids. Germline V gene sequence: CDR1 ENHRY, CDR2 SYGVKD. V lost 0 bases to trimming and J lost 0 bases, with 15 bases between them. Here the CDR3 reads CAISESIWHPSSYEQYF. CDR3 nucleotides: TGTGCCATCAGTGAGTCGATTTGGCACCCCAGCTCCTACGAGCAGTACTTC.

V is TRBV25-1 and J is TRBJ2-1, with 9 bases fitting TRBD1. From germline, CDR1 is MGHDK and CDR2 SYGVNS. CDR3 length equals 18 residues. J was trimmed by 6 bases and V by 1 base; bases with no gene match: 13. CDR3 protein: CASSESILWDRAFNEQFF. The CDR3, as DNA: TGTGCCAGCAGTGAATCCATACTCTGGGACAGGGCCTTCAATGAGCAGTTCTTC.

This chain joins TRBV2 and TRBJ2-3; D not resolved. Germline V gene data show CDR1 as SNHLY and CDR2 as FYNNEI. V dropped 4 bases and J dropped 0 bases, with 8 bases sitting between them. The length of the CDR3 is 14 residues. Here the CDR3 DNA reads TGTGCCAGCAGTGCCAATCGGAGCACAGATACGCAGTATTTT. Its protein product is CASSANRSTDTQYF.

About this clonotype: At one end, the junction sequence differs from germline, possibly due to a read error. The gene calls are TRBV7-7 and TRBJ2-3; TRBD2 is a possible D gene (5 bases). The CDR3 contains 14 residues. The germline gives CDR1 SSHAT, CDR2 FNYEAQ (reference sequence). Here the CDR3 DNA reads TGTGCTAGCAGCTTAGACTATGTTGGGGATACGCAGTATTTT. This codes for CASSLDYVGDTQYF.

This clonotype occurred a few times. DNA for the CDR3: TGTGCCAGCAGTGAATACAGGGTCAATCAGCCCCAGCATTTT. Its protein product is CASSEYRVNQPQHF. The chain employs TRBV25-1 and TRBJ1-5, with D perhaps matching TRBD1 (5 bases). CDR3 size: 14 residues. The V end was cut by 0 bases, the J end by 3 bases, with 6 bases between. Germline V gene lookup returns CDR1 MGHDK and CDR2 SYGVNS. The full variable domain, in which reference TRBV25-1 and TRBJ1-5 provide the parts outside the CDR3, is EADIYQTPRYLVIGTGKKITLECSQTMGHDKMYWYQQDPGMELHLIHYSYGVNSTEKGDLSSESTVSRIRTEHFPLTLESARPSHTSQYLCASSEYRVNQPQHFGDGTRLSIL.

This clonotype was seen a few times. The chain uses TRBV20-1 and TRBJ1-1, with D tentatively TRBD1 (6 bases). The CDR3 is 14 residues long. V shed 2 bases and J shed 2 bases, with 12 bases lying between them. The V gene's germline CDR1 is DFQATT and CDR2 SNEGSKA (reference sequence). In DNA, the CDR3 is TGCAGTGCTAGACCGGACAGCCCTAACACTGAAGCTTTCTTT. It is translated as CSARPDSPNTEAFF.

This chain connects TRBV12-3 or TRBV12-4 to TRBJ1-1, with no clear D. V lost 3 bases, J lost 0 bases, and 14 bases lay in between. CDR3 length: 16 residues. CDR3 residues: CASSFPGGLMNTEAFF. The CDR3, as DNA: TGTGCCAGCAGTTTCCCCGGCGGCTTGATGAACACTGAAGCTTTCTTT.

J is TRBJ2-1 and V is TRBV6-2 or TRBV6-3; D unclear. Trimming removed 8 bases at V and 8 bases at J, with 10 bases between. The CDR3 has 11 amino acids. Germline V gene lookup returns CDR1 MNHEY and CDR2 SVGEGT. The CDR3 DNA is TGTGCCAGCCGTCAATACGATGAGCAGTTCTTC. Translation: CASRQYDEQFF.

This clonotype occurred once. This chain connects TRBV7-2 to TRBJ2-7, with D possibly being TRBD2 (5 bases). Germline V gene data show CDR1 as SGHTA and CDR2 as FQGNSA. V lost 1 base to trimming and J lost 3 bases, with 10 bases between them. This CDR3 comprises 14 residues. The CDR3: CASSLVTKGYEQYF. The CDR3 DNA is TGTGCCAGCAGCTTAGTGACTAAGGGCTACGAGCAGTACTTC.

This chain connects TRBV6-5 to TRBJ2-3; TRBD2 matches at 7 bases. The V and J ends lost 5 bases and 2 bases, in that order; junction bases with no gene match: 10. The germline V gene has CDR1 MNHEY and CDR2 SVGAGI. This CDR3 region has 16 residues. The CDR3 loop is CASSRSSGINTDTQYF. The CDR3 region has the DNA TGTGCCAGCAGTCGATCAAGCGGGATTAACACAGATACGCAGTATTTT.

The chain links TRBV4-2 to TRBJ1-4; 12 nucleotides line up with TRBD1. V was pared by 6 bases and J by 7 bases, with 12 bases of the junction left unmatched. Germline V CDR1 and CDR2: LGHNA, YNFKEQ. There are 17 residues in the CDR3. The CDR3: CASRGTGGSTGGEKLFF. In DNA, the CDR3 is TGTGCCAGCAGGGGGACAGGGGGCTCAACGGGCGGTGAAAAACTGTTTTTT.

The J gene is TRBJ1-2, the V gene TRBV28; 8 bases agree with TRBD1. Germline lookup yields CDR1 MDHEN and CDR2 SYDVKM. The CDR3 spans 11 residues. Trimming at V came to 7 bases and at J to 9 bases, leaving 4 bases not matched to a gene. The DNA of the CDR3 is TGTGCCAGCATTGGGACAGGAAGCTACACCTTC. Protein sequence: CASIGTGSYTF.

As for this clonotype: At one end, the junction sequence differs from germline, possibly due to a read error. This chain uses TRBV4-1 with TRBJ2-4, with 8 bases aligning to TRBD2. The CDR3 spans 19 residues. Germline CDR1 reads MGHRA; CDR2 reads YSYEKL. CDR3 DNA sequence: TGCGCCGGCAGCCCGGTCGTCCAGCGGGGGCCGTTAGCCAAAAACATTCAGTACTTC. Encoded protein: CAGSPVVQRGPLAKNIQYF.

The chain recombines TRBV6-6 with TRBJ1-4; D unresolved. CDR1 is MNHNY, CDR2 SVGAGI, per germline (reference sequence). Trimming stripped 2 bases from V and 8 bases from J, with 9 bases between. This CDR3 comprises 13 residues. The CDR3 region has the DNA TGTGCCAGCAGTTACGCGGGAAGGGAAAAACTGTTTTTT. It codes for CASSYAGREKLFF.

There are a few counts of this clonotype. The genes are TRBV20-1 and TRBJ1-2; 7 bases map to TRBD1. The V gene's germline CDR1 is DFQATT and CDR2 SNEGSKA (reference sequence). V gave up 5 bases and J gave up 5 bases; unmatched junction bases: 11. The CDR3 consists of 14 residues. CDR3 sequence: CSAEIQGKGYGYTF. The CDR3 DNA sequence: TGCAGTGCTGAAATACAGGGGAAGGGGTATGGCTACACCTTC.

This rearrangement joins TRBV4-2 to TRBJ2-7, with D perhaps matching TRBD2 (5 bases). In germline, CDR1 is LGHNA, CDR2 YNFKEQ. V was pared by 1 base and J by 3 bases, with 13 bases between. CDR3 length equals 15 residues. Here the CDR3 reads CASSQGVEGLYEQYF. In nucleotides, the CDR3 is TGTGCCAGCAGCCAAGGGGTAGAGGGTCTCTACGAGCAGTACTTC.

This clonotype was observed a few times. V and J are TRBV28 and TRBJ2-4, with TRBD1 matching over 9 bases. V lost 5 bases and J lost 2; bases outside the gene matches: 13. Germline V lookup: CDR1 MDHEN, CDR2 SYDVKM. The CDR3 contains 18 residues. The CDR3 sequence: CASSNLSWDRVSKNIQYF. DNA of the CDR3: TGTGCCAGCAGTAATCTTTCATGGGACAGGGTTTCCAAAAACATTCAGTACTTC.

The genes are TRBV24-1 and TRBJ2-7, with 8 positions matching TRBD2. CDR3 length equals 15 residues. The J segment lost 3 bases and the V segment lost 5 bases, leaving 8 bases of the junction unmatched. Germline CDR1 is KGHDR and CDR2 is SFDVKD. The CDR3 reads CATSGGLGRDYEQYF. For the CDR3, the DNA is TGTGCCACCAGTGGGGGACTAGGAAGAGACTACGAGCAGTACTTC.

V and J are TRBV6-1 and TRBJ1-2; D is uncertain. From germline, CDR1 is MNHNS and CDR2 SASEGT. V lost 0 bases and J lost 7, with 9 bases in between. This CDR3 region has 13 residues. The CDR3 spells CASSEALRAGYTF. The CDR3, as DNA: TGTGCCAGCAGTGAAGCGCTGAGGGCTGGCTACACCTTC.

CDR3 nucleotide sequence: TGTGCCAGCAGTTTCTTAGCGGGAGGGACCAAAAACATTCAGTACTTC. This encodes CASSFLAGGTKNIQYF. The V and J genes are TRBV12-3 or TRBV12-4 and TRBJ2-4, with TRBD2 matching 11 bases. V shed 3 bases and J 2 bases; nucleotides not matched to a gene: 3. The CDR3 length is 16 residues.

On this clonotype itself: One end of the junction fails to match germline, which may point to a read error. V gene TRBV2 combines with J gene TRBJ1-2; D not resolved. This CDR3 region has 13 residues. Germline V gene data show CDR1 as SNHLY and CDR2 as FYNNEI. Written as DNA, the CDR3 is TGCGCCAGCAGTGCCCCGGTCACCTATGGCTACACCTTC. Its protein is CASSAPVTYGYTF. The complete variable domain, with remaining parts taken from reference TRBV2 and TRBJ1-2, reads EPEVTQTPSHQVTQMGQEVILRCVPISNHLYFYWYRQILGQKVEFLVSFYNNEISEKSEIFDDQFSVERPDGSNFTLKIRSTKLEDSAMYFCASSAPVTYGYTFGSGTRLTVV.

This chain links TRBV25-1 with TRBJ2-1; TRBD1 matches at 8 bases. With the DNA end fitting TRBJ2-7 better, the J assignment may be wrong. The germline V gene has CDR1 MGHDK and CDR2 SYGVNS. This CDR3 is 15 amino acids long. The DNA of the CDR3 is TGTGCCACCCACTTCGGGACAGGTGCGTACAATGAGCAGTACTTC. Protein: CATHFGTGAYNEQYF.